This entry describes one T cell receptor beta chain. The record originates from a study of blood T cell repertoires in COVID-19. Study-wide context: From T cells, B-cell-depleted T cells, or PBMCs came the material, which was cDNA or gDNA.

The authors' processing: Estimation of nucleated cell counts was performed using reference gene primer amplification. Method: immunoSEQ multiplex PCR; TCRdb's copy keeps in-frame clones and lacks some. The V and J calls and clone size are taken from that table; D and trimming were inferred from the DNA. The repertoire holds 90,000 or so clones, with around 88% as singletons. The germline gives CDR1 MNHNY, CDR2 SVGAGI (reference sequence). The CDR3 is 12 amino acids. Trimming stripped 2 bases from V and 6 bases from J, with 8 bases between. The TCR comes from a man of 80 years or more with active or convalescent COVID-19. The chain joins TRBV6-6 to TRBJ2-7; a possible D gene is TRBD2 (5 bases). Sequencing input: peripheral blood. The chain's CDR3 is CASSYGGGEQYF. Here the CDR3 DNA reads TGTGCCAGCAGTTACGGAGGTGGCGAGCAGTACTTC.